This TCR beta chain was obtained from a study of neurological immune-mediated disorders. Overall study findings and caveats: None of the CDR3 amino acid sequences in expanded clones turned up in more than one subject, which points to private repertoires in all groups.

This clonotype has at least ten counts. Its matching antigen is unknown. Germline V gene lookup returns CDR1 SNHLY and CDR2 FYNNEI. The V segment lost 5 bases and the J segment 2 bases; nucleotides outside the gene matches: 6. The CDR3 sequence is 15 residues long. The cDNA was produced through 5'RACE with 10-nucleotide random UMIs. Over 160 million TCR-beta sequences from 15-18 subjects were obtained in each sequencing run. TCRdb ran MiXCR on the 5' RACE reads and lists one entry per CDR3 protein. This table holds tens of thousands of distinct CDR3 sequences, under 20% found once. Material for sequencing was PBMCs. This chain uses TRBV2 with TRBJ2-1, with 7 nucleotides matching TRBD1. The TCR comes from a woman in her forties in good health. The DNA of the CDR3 is TGTGCCAGCAGTCTCGACAGGGAACCCTACAATGAGCAGTTCTTC. Translation gives CASSLDREPYNEQFF. Full variable domain (rest looked up from reference TRBV2 and TRBJ2-1): EPEVTQTPSHQVTQMGQEVILRCVPISNHLYFYWYRQILGQKVEFLVSFYNNEISEKSEIFDDQFSVERPDGSNFTLKIRSTKLEDSAMYFCASSLDREPYNEQFFGPGTRLTVL.